This TCR beta chain was profiled in a study of cytomegalovirus exposure and HLA in healthy donors. Study summary: Later analysis reported that the approximately 120 validation repertoires shared the platform of the 600 to 750 first-cohort repertoires. Study conclusions and caveats: In vitro assays verified that a few CMV-associated chains recognized CMV antigens specifically.

V was shortened by 1 base and J by 0 bases, with 10 bases between the two germline ends. CDR1 and CDR2 (germline): SGHTA, FQGNSA. The CDR3 consists of 15 residues. The donors were part of the roughly 110-subject validation cohort, which stood apart from the approximately 700-subject first cohort. About this clone itself: The antigen is not known.

TCRdb keeps only in-frame clones here, not all; method: immunoSEQ multiplex PCR. The profile shows over 200,000 clones, about 90% of them singletons. The TCR was taken from a young woman in good health and CMV-seronegative. Sequenced sample: PBMCs. The chain has TRBV7-2 and TRBJ2-7; perhaps TRBD1 as D (6 bases). CDR3 coding DNA: TGTGCCAGCAGCTTAGATCAGGGGAGCTCCTACGAGCAGTACTTC. Protein product: CASSLDQGSSYEQYF.